The rows below give T cell receptor beta chains drawn from one sample of a study of tumor-infiltrating lymphocytes in primary liver carcinoma. TCRdb ran MiXCR on the multiplex PCR reads and lists one entry per CDR3 protein. The sample lists about 310,000 distinct CDR3 sequences, almost 60% occurring once. The specimen sequenced was peripheral blood. These receptors originate from a woman in her 30s with primary liver carcinoma and hepatitis B virus infection. Each CDR3 is given with its conserved first and last residue. A D gene is named only where the DNA matches it firmly. Only part of the rows carry a size: once, few, many, or a class if the clone is expanded.

abundance,d_gene,j_gene,v_gene,CDR3aa,CDR3nt
many,TRBD2,TRBJ2-1,TRBV12-3/TRBV12-4,CASSPPGLAARPYNEQFF,TGTGCCAGCAGCCCACCGGGACTAGCCGCAAGGCCGTACAATGAGCAGTTCTTC
NA,NA,TRBJ2-2,TRBV30,CAWSVLTASNTGELFF,TGTGCCTGGAGTGTACTGACAGCCTCGAACACCGGGGAGCTGTTTTTT
NA,TRBD1,TRBJ1-5,TRBV12-3/TRBV12-4,CASTQRLSRGLNQPQHF,TGTGCCAGCACCCAAAGGTTGTCCAGGGGGCTTAATCAGCCCCAGCATTTT
few,TRBD2,TRBJ2-7,TRBV28,CASSRSGSIAREQYF,TGTGCCAGCAGTCGAAGCGGGAGCATCGCGCGGGAGCAGTACTTC
few,NA,TRBJ1-1,TRBV6-1,CASRWGPNTEAFF,TGTGCCTCGCGGTGGGGGCCCAACACTGAAGCTTTCTTT
NA,TRBD2,TRBJ2-3,TRBV7-9,CASSPRSGVPVTQYF,TGTGCCAGCAGCCCCCGTAGCGGGGTCCCGGTTACGCAGTATTTT
once,NA,TRBJ1-5,TRBV6-6,CAISYRQLGAQPQHF,TGTGCCATCAGTTACCGCCAACTGGGAGCTCAGCCCCAGCATTTT
NA,TRBD2,TRBJ2-2,TRBV12-3/TRBV12-4,CASSTGWTSGNTGELSF,TGTGCCAGCAGCACCGGTTGGACTAGCGGGAACACCGGGGAGCTGTCTTTT
many,NA,TRBJ1-1,TRBV6-1,CASRNTGTEKAFF,TGTGCCAGCAGGAACACCGGGACGGAAAAAGCTTTCTTT
many,NA,TRBJ1-5,TRBV6-5,CASSRAGIQPQHF,TGTGCCAGCAGTCGGGCAGGGATCCAGCCCCAGCATTTT
NA,TRBD2,TRBJ2-7,TRBV29-1,CSVDGLAAGHEQYF,TGCAGCGTTGACGGACTAGCGGCTGGACACGAGCAGTACTTC
NA,NA,TRBJ2-1,TRBV9,CASAGNEQFF,TGTGCCAGCGCCGGGAATGAGCAGTTCTTC
few,NA,TRBJ2-7,TRBV28,CASKEEGYEQYF,TGTGCCAGCAAGGAAGAGGGGTACGAGCAGTACTTC
NA,TRBD1,TRBJ2-7,TRBV6-6,CASKPGQGIEQYF,TGTGCCAGCAAACCGGGACAGGGTATCGAGCAGTACTTC
NA,NA,TRBJ1-3,TRBV6-2/TRBV6-3,CASINVSGNTIYF,TGTGCCAGCATAAACGTCTCTGGAAACACCATATATTTT
NA,TRBD1,TRBJ1-1,TRBV6-2/TRBV6-3,CANTSQGRNTEAFF,TGTGCCAACACTTCACAGGGGCGGAACACTGAAGCTTTCTTT
NA,NA,TRBJ1-1,TRBV6-2/TRBV6-3,CAISYFSSQNTEAFF,TGTGCCATCAGTTACTTCTCCTCCCAGAACACTGAAGCTTTCTTT
many,NA,TRBJ1-5,TRBV4-2,CASSQQFYSNQPQHF,TGTGCCAGCAGCCAACAGTTCTATAGCAATCAGCCCCAGCATTTT